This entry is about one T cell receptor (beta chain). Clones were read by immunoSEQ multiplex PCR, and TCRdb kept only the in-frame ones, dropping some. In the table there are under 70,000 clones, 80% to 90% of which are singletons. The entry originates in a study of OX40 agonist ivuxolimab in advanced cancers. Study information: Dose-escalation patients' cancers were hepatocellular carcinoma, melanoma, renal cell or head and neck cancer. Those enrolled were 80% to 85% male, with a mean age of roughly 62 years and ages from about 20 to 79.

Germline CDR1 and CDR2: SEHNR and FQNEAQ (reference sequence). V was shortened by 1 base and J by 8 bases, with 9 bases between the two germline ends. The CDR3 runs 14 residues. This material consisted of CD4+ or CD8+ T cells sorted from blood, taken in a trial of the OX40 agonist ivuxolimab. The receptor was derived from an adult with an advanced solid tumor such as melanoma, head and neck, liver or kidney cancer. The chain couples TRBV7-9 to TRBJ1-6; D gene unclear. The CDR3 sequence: CASSLGFPDSPLHF. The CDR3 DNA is TGTGCCAGCAGCTTAGGTTTTCCGGATTCACCCCTCCACTTT.